This entry features one T cell receptor beta chain sequence. The sample comes from a study of blood T cells in healthy people across ages. Germline V CDR1 and CDR2: MNHEY, SVGEGT. The CDR3 is 16 amino acids. Trimming removed 6 bases from V and 1 base from J, with 16 bases in between. A second PCR, run for about 7 to 11 cycles, used a sample-barcoded 5' primer plus a J-beta primer mix. MiXCR was run by TCRdb on the 5' RACE reads, yielding one entry per CDR3 protein. The data show fewer than 2 million distinct CDR3 sequences, 30% to 40% seen once. The donors, aged about 6 to 90, were healthy Caucasians from Russia.

The chain carries TRBV6-2 or TRBV6-3 and TRBJ1-5; D ambiguous. Sequenced material: blood. The TCR comes from a human donor in good health. The CDR3 is CASSDLRSDSNQPQHF. The CDR3 DNA reads TGTGCCAGCAGCGACCTAAGGTCGGACAGCAATCAGCCCCAGCATTTT.